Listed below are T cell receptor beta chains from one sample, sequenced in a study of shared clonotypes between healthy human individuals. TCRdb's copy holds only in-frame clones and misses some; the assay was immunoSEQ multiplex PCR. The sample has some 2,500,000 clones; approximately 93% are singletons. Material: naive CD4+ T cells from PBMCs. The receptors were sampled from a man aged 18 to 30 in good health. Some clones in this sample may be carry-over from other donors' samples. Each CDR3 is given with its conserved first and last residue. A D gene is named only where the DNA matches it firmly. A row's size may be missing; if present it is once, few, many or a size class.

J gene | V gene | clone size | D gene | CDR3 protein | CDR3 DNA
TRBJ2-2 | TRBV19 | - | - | CASNGGRGGTGELFF | TGTGCCAGTAACGGCGGGAGAGGGGGCACCGGGGAGCTGTTTTTT
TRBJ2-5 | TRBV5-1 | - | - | CASSLAPSREETQYF | TGCGCCAGCAGCTTGGCTCCGAGCAGGGAAGAGACCCAGTACTTC
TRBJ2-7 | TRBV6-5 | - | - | CASRSGTQSYEQYF | TGTGCCAGCAGGTCCGGGACCCAATCCTACGAGCAGTACTTC
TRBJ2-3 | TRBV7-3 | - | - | CASSSVGVGGTDTQYF | TGTGCCAGCAGCTCCGTCGGGGTTGGTGGCACAGATACGCAGTATTTT
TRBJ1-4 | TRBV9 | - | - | CASSPRGRGEKLFF | TGTGCCAGCAGCCCGAGAGGGAGGGGTGAAAAACTGTTTTTT
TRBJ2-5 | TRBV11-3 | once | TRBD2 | CASSPGTSPETQYF | TGTGCCAGCAGCCCGGGGACTAGCCCGGAGACCCAGTACTTC
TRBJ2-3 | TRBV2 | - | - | CASTARGSSTDTQYF | TGTGCCAGCACCGCTCGGGGGTCTAGCACAGATACGCAGTATTTT
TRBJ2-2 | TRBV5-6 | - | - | CASSLFLGHTGELFF | TGTGCCAGCAGCTTGTTTCTGGGACACACCGGGGAGCTGTTTTTT
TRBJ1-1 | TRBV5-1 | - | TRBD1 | CASSPGQGTEAFF | TGCGCCAGCAGCCCTGGACAGGGCACTGAAGCTTTCTTT
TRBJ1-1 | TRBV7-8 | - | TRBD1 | CASSPDRDTEAFF | TGTGCCAGCAGCCCCGACAGGGACACTGAAGCTTTCTTT
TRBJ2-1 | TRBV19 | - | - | CASSIGSDPYNEQFF | TGTGCCAGTAGTATCGGCAGTGACCCCTACAATGAGCAGTTCTTC
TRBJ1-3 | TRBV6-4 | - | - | CASSTPEGSHHSGNTIYF | TGTGCCAGCAGTACCCCGGAGGGTTCTCATCACTCTGGAAACACCATATATTTT
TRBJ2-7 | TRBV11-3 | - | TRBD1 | CASSPRDRRDEQYF | TGTGCCAGCAGCCCCCGGGACAGGCGAGACGAGCAGTACTTC
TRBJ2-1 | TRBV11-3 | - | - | CASSLEGGDEQFF | TGTGCCAGCAGCTTAGAAGGTGGAGATGAGCAGTTCTTC
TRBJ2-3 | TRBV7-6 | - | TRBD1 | CASSSVPDRGTDTQYF | TGTGCCAGCAGCTCAGTGCCGGACAGGGGCACAGATACGCAGTATTTT
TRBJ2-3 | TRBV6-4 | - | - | CASSPRGKWDTQYF | TGTGCCAGCAGTCCCCGGGGTAAATGGGATACGCAGTATTTT
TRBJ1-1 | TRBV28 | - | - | CASSLPVEGSTEAFF | TGTGCCAGCAGTCTCCCGGTAGAGGGCAGCACTGAAGCTTTCTTT
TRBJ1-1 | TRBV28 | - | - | CASSLQGYDTEAFF | TGTGCCAGCAGCCTACAGGGATATGACACTGAAGCTTTCTTT
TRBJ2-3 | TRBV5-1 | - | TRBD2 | CASSLAGGLAGSDTQYF | TGCGCCAGCAGCTTGGCCGGAGGACTAGCGGGTTCAGATACGCAGTATTTT
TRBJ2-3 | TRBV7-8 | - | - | CASSLGPRGSAVTDTQYF | TGTGCCAGCAGCTTAGGGCCCCGGGGGAGCGCGGTTACAGATACGCAGTATTTT
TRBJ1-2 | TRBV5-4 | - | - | CASSLGGGADGYTF | TGTGCCAGCAGCTTGGGTGGGGGCGCCGATGGCTACACCTTC
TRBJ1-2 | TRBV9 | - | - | CASSVDRGNYGYTF | TGTGCCAGCAGCGTAGATAGGGGGAACTATGGCTACACCTTC
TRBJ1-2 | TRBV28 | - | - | CATTARVFYGYTF | TGTGCCACCACCGCGAGGGTATTCTATGGCTACACCTTC
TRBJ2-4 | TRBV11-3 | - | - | CASSQGGNIQYF | TGTGCCAGCAGCCAGGGTGGAAACATTCAGTACTTC
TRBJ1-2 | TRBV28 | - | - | CASGLGVGYGYTF | TGTGCCAGCGGCCTAGGGGTGGGGTATGGCTACACCTTC
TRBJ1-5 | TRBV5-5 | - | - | CASSLAHLRNQPQHF | TGTGCCAGCAGCTTGGCCCACTTAAGAAATCAGCCCCAGCATTTT
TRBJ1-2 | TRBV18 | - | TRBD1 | CASSPGQGANYGYTF | TGTGCCAGCTCACCAGGTCAGGGGGCTAACTATGGCTACACCTTC
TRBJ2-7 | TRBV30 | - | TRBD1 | CAWSGGTRGQSIPYEQYF | TGTGCCTGGAGTGGAGGCACTAGGGGACAGTCCATTCCCTACGAGCAGTACTTC
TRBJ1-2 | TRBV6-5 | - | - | CASSYSKTARDTF | TGTGCCAGCAGTTACTCGAAAACGGCCCGGGACACCTTC
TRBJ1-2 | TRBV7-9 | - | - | CASSSSRDNGYTF | TGTGCCAGCAGCTCCTCCCGGGACAACGGCTACACCTTC
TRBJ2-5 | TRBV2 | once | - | CASKRDTQETQYF | TGTGCCAGCAAAAGGGACACCCAAGAGACCCAGTACTTC
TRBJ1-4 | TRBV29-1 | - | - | CSVIDRNEKLFF | TGCAGCGTTATCGACAGGAATGAAAAACTGTTTTTT
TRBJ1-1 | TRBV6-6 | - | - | CASSAQGLNTEAFF | TGTGCCAGCAGCGCACAGGGCCTGAACACTGAAGCTTTCTTT
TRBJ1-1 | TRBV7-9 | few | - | CASSPRRGSSTEAFF | TGTGCCAGCAGCCCGAGAAGGGGCTCAAGTACAGAAGCTTTCTTT
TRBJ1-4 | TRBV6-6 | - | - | CASSYAKGGGEKLFF | TGTGCCAGCAGTTACGCCAAGGGCGGCGGTGAAAAACTGTTTTTT
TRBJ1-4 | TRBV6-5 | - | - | CASSQEGGVEKLFF | TGTGCCAGCAGTCAGGAGGGGGGCGTTGAAAAACTGTTTTTT
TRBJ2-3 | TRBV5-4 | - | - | CASSLATGVTDTQYF | TGTGCCAGCAGCTTGGCCACGGGAGTCACAGATACGCAGTATTTT
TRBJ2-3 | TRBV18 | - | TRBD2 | CASSPQGLAGNTQYF | TGTGCCAGCTCACCCCAGGGACTAGCGGGTAATACGCAGTATTTT
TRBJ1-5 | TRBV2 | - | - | CASTPVFGNQPQHF | TGTGCCAGCACCCCAGTGTTCGGCAATCAGCCCCAGCATTTT
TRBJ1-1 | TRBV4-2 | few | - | CASSHTLATEAFF | TGTGCCAGCAGCCATACGCTGGCGACTGAAGCTTTCTTT
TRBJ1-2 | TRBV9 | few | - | CASSVEAHYGYTF | TGTGCCAGCAGCGTAGAGGCCCACTATGGCTACACCTTC
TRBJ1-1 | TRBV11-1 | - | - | CASSLAAGVNTEAFF | TGTGCCAGCAGCTTAGCGGCAGGGGTGAACACTGAAGCTTTCTTT
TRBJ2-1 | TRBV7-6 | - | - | CASSIGGDKQFF | TGTGCCAGCAGTATAGGGGGAGATAAGCAGTTCTTC
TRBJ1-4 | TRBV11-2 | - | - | CASSHREEKLFF | TGTGCCAGCTCCCACAGGGAGGAAAAACTGTTTTTT